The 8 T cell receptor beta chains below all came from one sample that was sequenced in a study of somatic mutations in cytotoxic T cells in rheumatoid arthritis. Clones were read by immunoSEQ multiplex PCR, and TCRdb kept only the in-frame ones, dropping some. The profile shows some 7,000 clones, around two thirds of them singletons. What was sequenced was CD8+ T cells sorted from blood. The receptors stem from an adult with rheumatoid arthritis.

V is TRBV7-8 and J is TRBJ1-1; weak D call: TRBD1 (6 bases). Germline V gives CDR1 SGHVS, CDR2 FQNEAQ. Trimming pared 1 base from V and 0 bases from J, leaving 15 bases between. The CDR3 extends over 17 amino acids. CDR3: CASSLGGRGAMNTEAFF. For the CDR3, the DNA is TGTGCCAGCAGCTTAGGGGGTAGGGGGGCCATGAACACTGAAGCTTTCTTT.

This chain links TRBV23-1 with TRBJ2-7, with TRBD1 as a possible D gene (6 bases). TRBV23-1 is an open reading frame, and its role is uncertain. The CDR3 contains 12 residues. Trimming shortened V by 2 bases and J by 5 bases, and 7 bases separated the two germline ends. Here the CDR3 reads CASSQNRDEQYF. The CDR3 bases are TGCGCCAGCAGTCAAAACAGGGACGAGCAGTACTTC.

This chain's CDR3 is CASSRFGRSNTEAFF. The DNA of the CDR3 is TGTGCCAGCAGCCGTTTTGGCAGATCAAACACTGAAGCTTTCTTT. The chain links TRBV6-5 to TRBJ1-1; D ambiguous. V was cut by 6 bases and J by 2 bases, with 16 bases left in between. The germline V gene has CDR1 MNHEY and CDR2 SVGAGI. The CDR3 totals 15 residues.

CDR3 DNA: TGTGCCACCAGCAGCCCTTTACTGGAATACGAGCAGTACTTC. It is translated as CATSSPLLEYEQYF. The chain is built from TRBV15 and TRBJ2-7; D uncertain. V lost 3 bases, J lost 4 bases, and 13 bases lay in between. This CDR3 contains 14 residues. CDR1 LNHNV and CDR2 YYDKDF come from the germline V gene (reference sequence). Full variable domain (missing parts from reference TRBV15 and TRBJ2-7): DAMVIQNPRYQVTQFGKPVTLSCSQTLNHNVMYWYQQKSSQAPKLLFHYYDKDFNNEADTPDNFQSRRPNTSFCFLDIRSPGLGDTAMYLCATSSPLLEYEQYFGPGTRLTVT.

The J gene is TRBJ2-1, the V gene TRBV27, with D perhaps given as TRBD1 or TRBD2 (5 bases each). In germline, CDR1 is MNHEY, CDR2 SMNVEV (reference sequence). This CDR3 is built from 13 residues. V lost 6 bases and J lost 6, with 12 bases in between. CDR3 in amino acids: CASSTGTSNEQFF. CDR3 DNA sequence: TGTGCCAGCAGCACCGGGACCTCCAATGAGCAGTTCTTC.

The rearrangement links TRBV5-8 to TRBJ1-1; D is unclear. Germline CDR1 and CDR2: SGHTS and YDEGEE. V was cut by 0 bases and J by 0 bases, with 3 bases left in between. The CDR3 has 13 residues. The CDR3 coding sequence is TGTGCCAGCAGCTTGGTCGTGAACACTGAAGCTTTCTTT. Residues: CASSLVVNTEAFF.

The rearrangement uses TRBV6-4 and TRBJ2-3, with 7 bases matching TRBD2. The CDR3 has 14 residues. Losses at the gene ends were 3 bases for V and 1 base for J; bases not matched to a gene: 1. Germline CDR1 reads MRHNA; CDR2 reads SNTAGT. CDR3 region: CASSDRGGTDTQYF. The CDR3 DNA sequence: TGTGCCAGCAGTGATCGGGGGGGCACAGATACGCAGTATTTT.

CDR3 amino acids: CATTQLNNQPQHF. CDR3 nucleotide sequence: TGTGCCACGACCCAATTGAACAATCAGCCCCAGCATTTT. The gene calls are TRBV19 and TRBJ1-5; D remains unclear. The CDR3 is made up of 13 amino acids. Germline lookup yields CDR1 LNHDA and CDR2 SQIVND (reference sequence). V was cut by 10 bases and J by 3 bases, with 13 bases left in between.